Listed here is a single T cell receptor beta chain. The source of the sample is a study of blood T cell repertoires in COVID-19. Whole-study context: The United States, Italy and Spain provided the acute and convalescent COVID-19 samples.

The method was immunoSEQ multiplex PCR; TCRdb's version includes in-frame clones alone and lacks a portion of them. The sample includes 35,000 to 45,000 clones, about 82% of them seen just once. CDR1 LGHDT and CDR2 YNNKEL come from the germline V gene (reference sequence). This CDR3 is built from 16 residues. V gave up 2 bases and J gave up 6 bases; unmatched junction bases: 10. This clonotype originated in a human donor in a cohort sampled during active COVID-19. Input material: peripheral blood. The chain recombines TRBV3-1 (or the pseudogene TRBV3-2) with TRBJ2-1; 7 positions match TRBD1. In DNA form, the CDR3 reads TGTGCCAGCAGCCAACTGGACAGGATTTATGGCAATGAGCAGTTCTTC. Protein product: CASSQLDRIYGNEQFF.